The clone carrying this TCR beta chain was recorded once. The antigen remains undetermined. Time point: cycle 4 day 1 (C4D1), after 5 to 7 weeks of nivolumab. Each of the patients experienced relapse following autologous stem cell transplantation, and their brentuximab vedotin exposure differed. Best outcomes ranged across complete response, partial response and progressive disease. This CDR3 spans 11 amino acids. Germline V lookup: CDR1 SQVTM, CDR2 ANQGSEA. V was cut by 3 bases and J by 8 bases, with 9 bases left in between. TCRdb's table, derived via immunoSEQ multiplex PCR, lists solely in-frame clones and lacks some. Among approximately 65,000 clones listed, 85% to 95% were seen once. The sample belongs to a study of PD-1 blockade in classical Hodgkin lymphoma. The wider study: Intravenous delivery of nivolumab at 3 mg/kg to patients occurred every 2 weeks. Study-level findings and limits: In newly diagnosed patients, baseline TCR diversity was reportedly below that of healthy donors.

The V call is TRBV29-1, the J call TRBJ2-3; D remains ambiguous. This clonotype originated in a human donor with classical Hodgkin lymphoma. Source: peripheral blood mononuclear cells (PBMCs), taken before the fourth cycle of nivolumab. CDR3 region: CSVDVSGTQYF. In nucleotides, the CDR3 is TGCAGCGTTGACGTCAGTGGTACGCAGTATTTT.